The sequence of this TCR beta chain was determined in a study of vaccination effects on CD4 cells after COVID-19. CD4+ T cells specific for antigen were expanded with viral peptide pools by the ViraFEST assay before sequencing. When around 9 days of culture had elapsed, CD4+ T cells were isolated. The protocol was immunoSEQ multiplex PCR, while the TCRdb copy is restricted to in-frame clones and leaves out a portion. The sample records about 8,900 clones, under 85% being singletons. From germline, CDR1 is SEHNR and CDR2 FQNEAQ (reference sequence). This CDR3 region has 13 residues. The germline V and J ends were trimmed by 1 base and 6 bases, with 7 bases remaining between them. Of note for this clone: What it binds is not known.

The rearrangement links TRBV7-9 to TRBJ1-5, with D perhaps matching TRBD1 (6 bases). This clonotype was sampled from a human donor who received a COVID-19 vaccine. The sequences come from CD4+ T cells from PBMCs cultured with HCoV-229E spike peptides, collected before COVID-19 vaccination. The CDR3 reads CASSLEGVQPQHF. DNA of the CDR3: TGTGCCAGCAGCTTAGAGGGGGTTCAGCCCCAGCATTTT. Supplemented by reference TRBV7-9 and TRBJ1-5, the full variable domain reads DTGVSQNPRHKITKRGQNVTFRCDPISEHNRLYWYRQTLGQGPEFLTYFQNEAQLEKSRLLSDRFSAERPKGSFSTLEIQRTEQGDSAMYLCASSLEGVQPQHFGDGTRLSIL.